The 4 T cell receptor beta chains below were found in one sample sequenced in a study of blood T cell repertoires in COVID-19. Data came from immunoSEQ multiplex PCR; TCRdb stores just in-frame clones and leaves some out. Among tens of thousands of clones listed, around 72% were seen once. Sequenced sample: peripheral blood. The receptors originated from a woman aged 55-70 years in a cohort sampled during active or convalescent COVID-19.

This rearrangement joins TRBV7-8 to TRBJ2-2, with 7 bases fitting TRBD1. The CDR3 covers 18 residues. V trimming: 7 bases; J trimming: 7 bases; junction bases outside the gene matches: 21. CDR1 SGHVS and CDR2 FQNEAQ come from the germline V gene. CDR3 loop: CASKPRSGAGGKVGELFF. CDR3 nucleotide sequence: TGTGCCAGCAAGCCAAGAAGTGGGGCAGGGGGAAAGGTCGGGGAGCTGTTTTTT. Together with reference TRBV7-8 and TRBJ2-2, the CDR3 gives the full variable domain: GAGVSQSPRYKVAKRGQDVALRCDPISGHVSLFWYQQALGQGPEFLTYFQNEAQLDKSGLPSDRFFAERPEGSVSTLKIQRTQQEDSAVYLCASKPRSGAGGKVGELFFGEGSRLTVL.

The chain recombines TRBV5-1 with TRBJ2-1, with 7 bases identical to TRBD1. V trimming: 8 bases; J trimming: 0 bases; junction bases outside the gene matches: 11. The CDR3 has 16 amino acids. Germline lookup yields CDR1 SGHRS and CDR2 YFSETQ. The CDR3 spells CASTGTAFSSYNEQFF. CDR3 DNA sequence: TGCGCCAGTACCGGGACAGCATTTAGCTCCTACAATGAGCAGTTCTTC.

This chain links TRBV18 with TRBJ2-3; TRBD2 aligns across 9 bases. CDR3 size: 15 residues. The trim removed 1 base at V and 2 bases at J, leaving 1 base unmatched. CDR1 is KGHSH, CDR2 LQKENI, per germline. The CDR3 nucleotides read TGTGCCAGCTCACCACAGCGGGGGGTCACAGATACGCAGTATTTT. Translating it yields CASSPQRGVTDTQYF.

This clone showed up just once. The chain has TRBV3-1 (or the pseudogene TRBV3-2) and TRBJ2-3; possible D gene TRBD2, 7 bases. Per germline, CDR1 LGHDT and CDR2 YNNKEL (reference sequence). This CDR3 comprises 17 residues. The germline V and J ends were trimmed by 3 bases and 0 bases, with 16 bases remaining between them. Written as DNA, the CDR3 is TGTGCCAGCAGCCATCGTAAGGGGGGGACTAGCACAGATACGCAGTATTTT. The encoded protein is CASSHRKGGTSTDTQYF.